The rows below give T cell receptor beta chains drawn from one sample of a study of identical twins. TCRdb re-analysed the 5' RACE reads in MiXCR, keeping a single row per CDR3 protein. The data contain roughly 1,500,000 distinct CDR3 sequences, around 29% of them singletons. The material sequenced was cord blood. Every receptor here comes from a newborn girl in good health. Both conserved end residues are part of each CDR3. Fields, in order: D gene, V gene, clone size, J gene, CDR3 DNA, CDR3 protein. The D gene is left open where the match is weak. Rows give clone size only sometimes, using once, few, many, or a class for an expanded clone.

>NA|TRBV9|few|TRBJ2-5
TGTGCCAGCAGCGTAGCTCCCTACGAGGGAGAGACCCAGTACTTC
CASSVAPYEGETQYF
>TRBD1|TRBV20-1|many|TRBJ2-5
TGCAGTGCTAGAGATCCCAGGGGGCAAGAGACCCAGTACTTC
CSARDPRGQETQYF
>TRBD1|TRBV20-1|NA|TRBJ1-5
TGCAGTGCTACTGGACAGGGGGACCAGCCCCAGCATTTT
CSATGQGDQPQHF
>NA|TRBV4-1|few|TRBJ2-7
TGCGCCAGCAGCCAAGGGATCTTAGCCTACGAGCAGTACTTC
CASSQGILAYEQYF
>NA|TRBV18|few|TRBJ2-5
TGTGCCAGCTCACCACCGCACGGAGGAGAGACCCAGTACTTC
CASSPPHGGETQYF
>NA|TRBV5-1|few|TRBJ2-5
TGCGCCAGCAGCCCTTCGACTGGGAAAGAGACCCAGTACTTC
CASSPSTGKETQYF
>TRBD1|TRBV29-1|few|TRBJ1-2
TGCAGCGCTCGACAGGGACAGGGCTATGGCTACACCTTC
CSARQGQGYGYTF
>NA|TRBV7-9|few|TRBJ2-5
TGTGCCAGCAGCTTACGGCGACAGTTCCAAGAGACCCAGTACTTC
CASSLRRQFQETQYF
>TRBD2|TRBV20-1|NA|TRBJ2-3
TGCAGTGCTAGGCGGCTAGCGGGGGGGAACACAGATACGCAGTATTTT
CSARRLAGGNTDTQYF
>NA|TRBV7-9|few|TRBJ2-1
TGTGCCAGCAGCTTATGGGCGAGCTCCTACAATGAGCAGTTCTTC
CASSLWASSYNEQFF
>TRBD1|TRBV5-1|NA|TRBJ1-4
TGCGCCAGCGGCTCATCAGGACAGGAGGGTGAAAAACTGTTTTTT
CASGSSGQEGEKLFF
>NA|TRBV6-6|NA|TRBJ1-2
TGTGCCAGCAGTTACCCCGAGGGGCGGGGCGATGGCTACACCTTC
CASSYPEGRGDGYTF
>NA|TRBV30|few|TRBJ2-5
TGTGCCTGGACCCCGGACAGTCAAGAGACCCAGTACTTC
CAWTPDSQETQYF
>NA|TRBV7-9|NA|TRBJ1-4
TGTGCCAGCAGCCGAACGATGGGAAATGAAAAACTGTTTTTT
CASSRTMGNEKLFF